The present T cell receptor beta chain was sequenced within a study of blood T cell repertoires in COVID-19. Trimming left V 5 bases short and J 4 bases short, with 8 bases between. Germline V gene lookup returns CDR1 LNHDA and CDR2 SQIVND (reference sequence). The CDR3 has 12 amino acids. The protocol was immunoSEQ multiplex PCR, while the TCRdb copy is restricted to in-frame clones and leaves out a portion. The profile covers about 110,000 clones, with 80% appearing a single time and about 4.5% taken by the ten largest. This chain links TRBV19 with TRBJ1-1, with no clear D. Sequenced sample: peripheral blood. The sequence was obtained from a human donor in a cohort sampled during active or convalescent COVID-19. CDR3 bases: TGTGCCAGTAGTTATCGGGGCACTGAAGCTTTCTTT. Amino acids: CASSYRGTEAFF.